These T cell receptor beta chains were read from a single sample in a study of OX40 agonist ivuxolimab in advanced cancers. Profiling relied on immunoSEQ multiplex PCR, and the TCRdb table lists in-frame clones only, not all of them. The sample has 55,000 or so clones, around 90% seen once. The specimen comprised CD4+ or CD8+ T cells sorted from blood, sampled in a trial of the OX40 agonist ivuxolimab. The receptors shown here come from an adult with an advanced solid tumor such as melanoma, head and neck, liver or kidney cancer. CDR3s include the opening cysteine and the closing phenylalanine or tryptophan. D genes are given only for firm matches. For some rows the clone size is stated as once, few or many, or as a class when expanded; others skip it.

D,size,J,V,DNA,CDR3
TRBD2,-,TRBJ2-5,TRBV4-2,TGTGCCAGCAGCCAAGAACGGGGACTAGTTTCAGAGACCCAGTACTTC,CASSQERGLVSETQYF
TRBD2,-,TRBJ2-1,TRBV5-1,TGCGCCAGCAGCCCCGGGAGAACTAGCGGGAGCTACAATGAGCAGTTCTTC,CASSPGRTSGSYNEQFF
TRBD2,-,TRBJ2-1,TRBV6-5,TGTGCCAGCAGTGGGAGGGCCCTAACCTATGAGCAGTTCTTC,CASSGRALTYEQFF
-,-,TRBJ2-1,TRBV7-6,TGTGCCAGCAGCTTAGAAAGCAGCGGCTCCTACAATGAGCAGTTCTTC,CASSLESSGSYNEQFF
-,-,TRBJ1-5,TRBV19,TGTGCCAGTAGTATAATGTGGGCGGGCAATCAGCCCCAGCATTTT,CASSIMWAGNQPQHF
TRBD1,-,TRBJ1-1,TRBV6-1,TGTGCCAGCAGAAAGACAGGGGGCCAAACTGAAGCTTTCTTT,CASRKTGGQTEAFF
-,-,TRBJ2-1,TRBV5-1,TGCGCCAGCAGCTTGGTGGGTGCGAGCTCCTACAATGAGCAGTTCTTC,CASSLVGASSYNEQFF
-,-,TRBJ2-5,TRBV4-1,TGCGCCAGCAGCCAAGGGGTTAGCCAGGTATCTGAGACCCAGTACTTC,CASSQGVSQVSETQYF
-,-,TRBJ2-5,TRBV11-2,TGTGCCAGCAGCTTAGTACGGGCAGGACCGTACCAAGAGACCCAGTACTTC,CASSLVRAGPYQETQYF
-,-,TRBJ2-7,TRBV19,TGTGCCAGTAGTCCGCGAAGACCGGGACGTACCAACGAGCAGTACTTC,CASSPRRPGRTNEQYF
-,-,TRBJ1-1,TRBV21-1,TGTGCCAGCCCTACTCAAACGGACACTGAAGCTTTCTTT,CASPTQTDTEAFF
-,-,TRBJ2-7,TRBV28,TGTGCCAGCAGCTCCCGCGTGGACGGCAGTTTCTCCTACGAGCAGTACTTC,CASSSRVDGSFSYEQYF
-,-,TRBJ2-2,TRBV2,TGTGCCAGCCACCTAACAGGGTTCTACGCCGGGGAGCTGTTTTTT,CASHLTGFYAGELFF
-,-,TRBJ2-6,TRBV19,TGTGCCAGTAGTCCATCCTTGTATGCACGGGGGAGCTCTGGGGCCAACGTCCTGACTTTC,CASSPSLYARGSSGANVLTF
-,-,TRBJ2-2,TRBV5-4,TGTGCCAGCAGCCCGCGGGAACCCACCGGGGAGCTGTTTTTT,CASSPREPTGELFF
TRBD2,-,TRBJ2-1,TRBV5-1,TGCGCCAGCAGCCCAACACTAGCGGCCCGGGATGAGCAGTTCTTC,CASSPTLAARDEQFF
-,few,TRBJ1-4,TRBV18,TGTGCCAGCTCACCACGTCCCCGCGCAACTAATGAAAAACTGTTTTTT,CASSPRPRATNEKLFF
-,-,TRBJ1-5,TRBV30,TGTGCCTGGAGTGTAAGGACAGTTAATCAGCCCCAGCATTTT,CAWSVRTVNQPQHF
-,-,TRBJ2-5,TRBV6-4,TGTGCCAGCAGTGACAGAGTGGGTTCAGAGACCCAGTACTTC,CASSDRVGSETQYF
-,-,TRBJ2-2,TRBV7-3,TGTGCCAGCGGGGGTTCTCGAACCGGGGAGCTGTTTTTT,CASGGSRTGELFF
-,-,TRBJ2-1,TRBV27,TGTGCCAGCAGACAAGACAGAAACTCCTACAATGAGCAGTTCTTC,CASRQDRNSYNEQFF
-,once,TRBJ2-1,TRBV5-1,TGCGCCAGCAGCTTGTATGCAGGCTACAATGAGCAGTTCTTC,CASSLYAGYNEQFF
TRBD1,-,TRBJ2-5,TRBV5-1,TGCGCCAGCAGTGGAGTAACCGGGGACAGGATCTGGGAGACCCAGTACTTC,CASSGVTGDRIWETQYF
TRBD1,-,TRBJ2-5,TRBV28,TGTGCCAGCAGCCTACTGGGATCACAGGGGGCGGAGGAGACCCAGTACTTC,CASSLLGSQGAEETQYF